What follows describes a single T cell receptor beta chain. Its antigen is currently unknown. TCRdb fed the 5' RACE reads into MiXCR, producing one record per CDR3 protein. The sample has 200,000 to 250,000 distinct CDR3 sequences, around 16% seen once. The sample is drawn from a study of CD8 T cells in ankylosing spondylitis. Notes on the study in general: Previous work reported some of these motif variants in the synovial fluid and blood of reactive arthritis. Reported data indicate significant enrichment of disease-linked clones within matched ankylosing spondylitis synovial fluid. Within ankylosing spondylitis blood, a TCR beta motif made up of under 10 highly homologous variants appeared to be characteristic.

CDR1 is LNHDA and CDR2 is SQIVND in the germline V gene (reference sequence). The CDR3 runs 13 residues. V was clipped by 5 bases and J by 3 bases, with 10 bases between them. The gene calls are TRBV19 and TRBJ1-2, with D perhaps matching TRBD1 (5 bases). The clonotype was recovered from a male donor with ankylosing spondylitis. Sequencing was performed on blood, either unsorted or a sorted T cell fraction (not recorded which). In DNA, the CDR3 is TGTGCCAGTAGTCGCCTGGGGGACTATGGCTACACCTTC. This gives the protein CASSRLGDYGYTF. Full variable domain (outside the CDR3, taken from reference TRBV19 and TRBJ1-2): DGGITQSPKYLFRKEGQNVTLSCEQNLNHDAMYWYRQDPGQGLRLIYYSQIVNDFQKGDIAEGYSVSREKKESFPLTVTSAQKNPTAFYLCASSRLGDYGYTFGSGTRLTVV.